The T cell receptor beta chain described here comes from a study of T cell repertoires in cytomegalovirus infection. Across the study: Recently identified HLA-C-restricted CMV epitopes and well-studied HLA-B-restricted CMV epitopes were used by the study. Public TCR beta signatures were indicative of both CMV infection and a matching HLA type.

TCRdb re-analysed the reads in MiXCR, keeping a single row per CDR3 protein. The sample has some 54,000 distinct CDR3 sequences, roughly 21% seen once; the top ten hold around four fifths. This CDR3 is 17 amino acids long. V trimming: 6 bases; J trimming: 0 bases; junction bases outside the gene matches: 8. Germline V gene lookup returns CDR1 SGHVS and CDR2 FQNEAQ. Study-wide results and limits: Dominating the ex vivo response were HLA-C-restricted CMV-specific TCR beta clonotypes. Adding up the frequency of public TCR beta families identified people who carried CMV plus the relevant HLA.

This clonotype appeared a few times. Its antigen is undetermined. V and J are TRBV7-8 and TRBJ1-5, with TRBD1 matching 10 bases. The source material was CD8+ T cells from cultured PBMCs, sampled from culture after CMV antigen stimulation. This TCR came from a human donor in good health (CMV status not recorded). Some clones in this sample may be carry-over from other donors' samples. CDR3 amino acids: CASSRTGGTYSNQPQHF. CDR3 DNA: TGTGCCAGCAGTCGGACAGGGGGGACTTATAGCAATCAGCCCCAGCATTTT. The variable domain in full, completed from reference TRBV7-8 and TRBJ1-5, reads GAGVSQSPRYKVAKRGQDVALRCDPISGHVSLFWYQQALGQGPEFLTYFQNEAQLDKSGLPSDRFFAERPEGSVSTLKIQRTQQEDSAVYLCASSRTGGTYSNQPQHFGDGTRLSIL.